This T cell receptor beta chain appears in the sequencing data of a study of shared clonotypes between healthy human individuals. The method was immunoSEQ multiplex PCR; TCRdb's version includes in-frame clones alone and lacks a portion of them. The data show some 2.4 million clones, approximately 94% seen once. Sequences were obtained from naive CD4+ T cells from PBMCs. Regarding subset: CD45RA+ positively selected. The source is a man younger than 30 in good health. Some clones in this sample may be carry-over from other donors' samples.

The CDR3 bases are TGTGCCAGCTCACCTCCAAGGCCCTCTGGGGCCAACGTCCTGACTTTC. It specifies CASSPPRPSGANVLTF. V usage is TRBV18 and J usage is TRBJ2-6; D call uncertain. V lost 3 bases, J lost 0 bases, and 9 bases lay in between. The CDR3 length is 16 residues. Germline V gives CDR1 KGHSH, CDR2 LQKENI. The complete variable domain, with remaining parts taken from reference TRBV18 and TRBJ2-6, reads NAGVMQNPRHLVRRRGQEARLRCSPMKGHSHVYWYRQLPEEGLKFMVYLQKENIIDESGMPKERFSAEFPKEGPSILRIQQVVRGDSAAYFCASSPPRPSGANVLTFGAGSRLTVL.